This TCR beta chain came from a study of cytomegalovirus exposure and HLA in healthy donors. General study results and limits: Sequences of the TCR beta chain were said to predict the HLA-A and HLA-B alleles of most subjects accurately.

Note on this clone: The antigen remains undetermined.

Germline CDR1 reads MNHNS; CDR2 reads SASEGT. This CDR3 has 12 residues. V gave up 6 bases and J gave up 5 bases, with 10 bases separating them. PCR amplification relied on 60 Vbeta primers (plus 13 Jbeta primers). Measured with immunoSEQ multiplex PCR; TCRdb has only the in-frame clones, and not every one. The data show 110,000 or so clones, around 86% seen once. This receptor was obtained from a woman aged 40 to 49 in good health and CMV-seronegative. The gene calls are TRBV6-1 and TRBJ1-2, with a tentative D call TRBD1 (5 bases). Sequencing was carried out using PBMCs. The CDR3 DNA reads TGTGCCAGCAGAGACAGCAAATATGGCTACACCTTC. Its translation: CASRDSKYGYTF.